This T cell receptor beta chain is from a study of shared clonotypes between healthy human individuals. Study conclusions and caveats: Naive subsets generally had larger estimated richness than memory subsets.

V was clipped by 1 base and J by 6 bases, with 13 bases between them. The CDR3 consists of 15 residues. CDR1 and CDR2 (germline): KGHSH, LQKENI. Notes on this clone: Antigen: not known.

Libraries were prepared by immunoSEQ multiplex PCR; TCRdb keeps only in-frame clonotypes and omits some of them. The sample shows approximately 530,000 clones, around 95% of them seen only once. Sequenced: naive CD4+ T cells sorted from blood. Subset reported: CD45RA+ positively selected. The TCR was taken from a woman in her thirties in good health. The V and J genes are TRBV18 and TRBJ2-1, with D perhaps TRBD1 or TRBD2 (5 bases each). CDR3 loop: CASSPRRDGANEQFF. Written as DNA, the CDR3 is TGTGCCAGCTCACCACGACGGGACGGGGCCAATGAGCAGTTCTTC.